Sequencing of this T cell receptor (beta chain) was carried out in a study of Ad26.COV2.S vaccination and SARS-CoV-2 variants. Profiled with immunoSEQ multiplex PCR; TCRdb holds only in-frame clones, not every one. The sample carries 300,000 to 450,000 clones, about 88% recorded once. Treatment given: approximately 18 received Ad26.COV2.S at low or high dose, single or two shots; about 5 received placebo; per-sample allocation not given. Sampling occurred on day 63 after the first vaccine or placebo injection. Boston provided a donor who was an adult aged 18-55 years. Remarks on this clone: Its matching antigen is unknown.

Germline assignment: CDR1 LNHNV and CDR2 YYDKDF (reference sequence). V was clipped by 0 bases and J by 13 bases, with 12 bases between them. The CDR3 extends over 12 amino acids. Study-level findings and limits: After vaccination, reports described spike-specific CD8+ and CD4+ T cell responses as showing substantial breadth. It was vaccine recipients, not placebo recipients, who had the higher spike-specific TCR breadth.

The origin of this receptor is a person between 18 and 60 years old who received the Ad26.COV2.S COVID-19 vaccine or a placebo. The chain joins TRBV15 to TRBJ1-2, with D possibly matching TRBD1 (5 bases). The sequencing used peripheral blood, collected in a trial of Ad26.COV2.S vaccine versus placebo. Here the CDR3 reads CATSRDLGEGTF. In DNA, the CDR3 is TGTGCCACCAGCAGAGATCTAGGGGAGGGCACCTTC.